Included here is one TCR beta chain sequence, with context. Its antigen remains unidentified. The sample comes from a study of human T cells and chemical hapten exposure. Time point reported: pre-sensitization, week 0. Treatment in this sample: therapeutic diphenylcyclopropenone sensitization with weekly scalp DPC. Via MiXCR, TCRdb re-called the RACE reads, giving one row per CDR3 protein. The sample records 45,000 to 60,000 distinct CDR3 sequences, 9.4% being singletons. There are 15 residues in the CDR3. CDR1 and CDR2 from the germline V gene are SGDLS and YYNGEE. The V end lost 3 bases, the J end lost 4 bases, and 14 bases lay between the germline ends. General study points: Significantly greater numbers of large CDR3 similarity clusters came from expanded TCRs than from controls.

Sequencing used whole blood, obtained in connection with sensitization to the hapten diphenylcyclopropenone (DPC). The source is a middle-aged woman with alopecia areata. Some clones in this sample may be carry-over from other donors' samples. The chain employs TRBV9 and TRBJ2-1; D is possibly TRBD1 (6 bases). The chain's CDR3 is CASSATGTLYNEQFF. In nucleotides, the CDR3 is TGTGCCAGCAGCGCGACCGGGACACTTTACAATGAGCAGTTCTTC.